These 23 T cell receptor beta chains came from one sample sequenced in a study of T-cell reconstitution after alpha-beta-depleted transplantation in children. Unique molecular identifiers were incorporated when the TCRbeta library was constructed. TCRdb reanalysed the PCR reads using MiXCR and keeps one entry per CDR3 protein. This table holds 500,000 to 650,000 distinct CDR3 sequences, 10% to 12% found once. The sequencing used PBMCs, mostly from graft donor cells, collected 180 days after TCRalphabeta/CD19-depleted stem cell transplant. These receptors were taken from a female patient between 2 and 15 years old who had a stem cell transplant for aplastic anemia, so the T cells may come from the graft donor.

This clonotype has a handful of counts. This chain connects TRBV12-3 or TRBV12-4 to TRBJ1-5; no clear D. This CDR3 has 14 amino acids. V was cut by 10 bases and J by 4 bases, with 17 bases left in between. CDR3 residues: CATSPRPGNQPQHF. In nucleotides, the CDR3 is TGTGCCACCTCCCCGAGGCCGGGAAATCAGCCCCAGCATTTT.

The V call is TRBV28, the J call TRBJ2-7; 9 nucleotides align to TRBD2. The CDR3 loop spans 15 amino acids. With V trimmed by 7 bases and J by 1 base, 8 bases remained unmatched. Germline CDR1 reads MDHEN; CDR2 reads SYDVKM. The DNA for the CDR3 is TGTGCCAGCACGCGGGAGGGTCCGGTATCCTACGAGCAGTACTTC. Its protein product is CASTREGPVSYEQYF.

This clonotype was counted between two and nine times. The chain recombines TRBV14 with TRBJ2-6, with unresolved D. Per the germline V gene, CDR1 is SGHDN and CDR2 is FVKESK. The germline V and J ends were trimmed by 6 bases and 4 bases, with 10 bases remaining between them. The CDR3 is 14 amino acids. The chain's CDR3 is CASRQNTGANVLTF. The CDR3 DNA follows: TGTGCCAGCAGACAGAACACCGGGGCCAACGTCCTGACTTTC.

This chain links TRBV29-1 with TRBJ1-4; D might be TRBD1 (5 bases). The V and J ends lost 6 bases and 0 bases respectively, with 14 bases between them. This CDR3 is built from 15 residues. Per germline, CDR1 SQVTM and CDR2 ANQGSEA. CDR3 amino acids: CSVRGIPATNEKLFF. The CDR3, as DNA: TGCAGCGTCCGGGGGATCCCCGCAACTAATGAAAAACTGTTTTTT.

This clonotype was observed at least ten times. The chain uses TRBV9 and TRBJ2-3; the D gene could be TRBD1 or TRBD2 (5 bases each). The CDR3 runs 14 residues. The ends were cut back, 0 bases at V and 1 base at J, with 6 bases in the middle. Germline loops: CDR1 SGDLS, CDR2 YYNGEE. CDR3 bases: TGTGCCAGCAGCGTAGCGGGACGCACAGATACGCAGTATTTT. It codes for CASSVAGRTDTQYF.

This clonotype was seen at least ten times. V is TRBV15 and J is TRBJ2-7; D is uncertain. The CDR3 runs to 14 residues. The germline gives CDR1 LNHNV, CDR2 YYDKDF (reference sequence). Deletions cut 1 base from V and 5 bases from J, with 12 bases between. The chain's CDR3 is CATSRVKGSNEQYF. CDR3 in DNA: TGTGCCACCAGCAGAGTGAAGGGAAGCAACGAGCAGTACTTC.

DNA for the CDR3: TGCAGTGCTGGCCCGGGACAGGGGTGGGGCTACACCTTC. It is translated as CSAGPGQGWGYTF. The chain uses TRBV20-1 and TRBJ1-2, with 10 bases aligning to TRBD1. The germline gives CDR1 DFQATT, CDR2 SNEGSKA (reference sequence). The CDR3 is 13 residues long. V lost 5 bases, J lost 8 bases, and 8 bases stayed unmatched.

This chain links TRBV5-6 with TRBJ2-7, with TRBD2 as a possible D gene (5 bases). The germline V and J ends were trimmed by 4 bases and 4 bases, with 18 bases remaining between them. This CDR3 comprises 15 residues. CDR1 is SGHDT and CDR2 is YYEEEE in the germline V gene. In DNA, the CDR3 is TGTGCCAGCAGCATCCGAGGCCGGGGATGGTACGAGCAGTACGTC. Translating it yields CASSIRGRGWYEQYV.

In its sample, this clonotype was seen a few times. V and J are TRBV4-2 and TRBJ2-5; D unresolved. Germline V gene lookup returns CDR1 LGHNA and CDR2 YNFKEQ. This CDR3 is 14 amino acids long. Trimming removed 0 bases at V and 3 bases at J, with 8 bases between. The CDR3 here is CASSQDRAKETQYF. CDR3 in DNA: TGTGCCAGCAGCCAAGACCGGGCTAAAGAGACCCAGTACTTC.

In its sample, this clonotype was seen a few times. The chain is built from TRBV5-1 and TRBJ2-7, with 8 bases matching TRBD2. Germline assignment: CDR1 SGHRS and CDR2 YFSETQ. Losses at the gene ends were 3 bases for V and 4 bases for J; bases not matched to a gene: 6. The CDR3 sequence is 14 residues long. Here the CDR3 reads CASSSGTSKYEQYF. The CDR3 DNA reads TGCGCCAGCAGCTCCGGGACTAGTAAGTACGAGCAGTACTTC.

In its sample, this clonotype was seen a few times. This chain uses TRBV6-5 with TRBJ2-7; 13 nucleotides align to TRBD2. V shed 2 bases and J 5 bases; nucleotides not matched to a gene: 6. The germline gives CDR1 MNHEY, CDR2 SVGAGI. This CDR3 region has 16 residues. Here the CDR3 reads CASSYRLAGGNHEQYF. Written as DNA, the CDR3 is TGTGCCAGCAGTTACCGACTAGCGGGAGGAAATCACGAGCAGTACTTC.

This clonotype was counted many times. This chain joins TRBV28 and TRBJ2-3; TRBD2 agrees at 11 bases. The CDR3 covers 19 residues. Germline trimming cut 1 base from V and 1 base from J; bases unmatched to any gene: 10. From germline, CDR1 is MDHEN and CDR2 SYDVKM. The CDR3 loop is CASSLSLAGGFFGTDTQYF. The DNA for the CDR3 is TGTGCCAGCAGTTTATCTCTAGCGGGAGGATTCTTCGGCACAGATACGCAGTATTTT.

The chain has TRBV6-1 and TRBJ2-1; D may correspond to TRBD1 or TRBD2 (5 bases each). V was cut by 7 bases and J by 2 bases, with 15 bases left in between. CDR1 and CDR2 (germline): MNHNS, SASEGT. The CDR3 has 15 amino acids. DNA for the CDR3: TGTGCCAGCACCTCCGGGACGGAGCCCTACAATGAGCAGTTCTTC. Translation: CASTSGTEPYNEQFF.

This chain connects TRBV5-4 to TRBJ2-7; the D call may be TRBD1 or TRBD2 (5 bases each). CDR1 is SGHNT and CDR2 is YYREEE in the germline V gene (reference sequence). The CDR3 runs 16 residues. V lost 2 bases and J lost 7, with 22 bases in between. CDR3 amino acids: CASSFLFKGDLGEQYF. Written as DNA, the CDR3 is TGTGCCAGCAGCTTTCTTTTTAAAGGGGACCTGGGAGAGCAGTACTTC.

This clonotype has a count of ten or more. This sequence joins TRBV6-2 or TRBV6-3 and TRBJ2-7; tentative D call: TRBD1 (5 bases). This CDR3 region has 12 residues. V was shortened by 4 bases and J by 3 bases, with 7 bases between the two germline ends. The germline V gene encodes CDR1 MNHEY and CDR2 SVGEGT. CDR3 loop: CASSWTSYEQYV. The CDR3 nucleotides read TGTGCCAGCAGTTGGACAAGCTACGAGCAGTACGTC.

This clonotype was observed a handful of times. The CDR3 is CASSLIGGTGGQPQHF. The CDR3, as DNA: TGTGCCAGCAGTTTAATAGGTGGGACAGGTGGTCAGCCCCAGCATTTT. The genes are TRBV28 and TRBJ1-5; 8 positions agree with TRBD1. The V gene's germline CDR1 is MDHEN and CDR2 SYDVKM. The CDR3 spans 16 residues. V lost 2 bases to trimming and J lost 6 bases; unmatched junction nucleotides: 9.

J is TRBJ2-1 and V is TRBV7-6; possibly TRBD1 for D (6 bases). V was clipped by 5 bases and J by 9 bases, with 23 bases between them. The CDR3 is made up of 16 amino acids. Germline-derived CDR1 and CDR2 are SGHVS and FNYEAQ. CDR3 protein: CASSPEGQRPRGEQFF. The CDR3 nucleotides read TGTGCCAGCAGCCCAGAGGGGCAGCGGCCCAGGGGTGAGCAGTTCTTC.

This clonotype was seen a few times. This rearrangement joins TRBV4-3 to TRBJ1-1; D uncertain. The CDR3 spans 14 residues. V shed 4 bases and J shed 5 bases, with 14 bases lying between them. Germline CDR1 is LGHNA and CDR2 is YSLEER. For the CDR3, the DNA is TGCGCCAGCAGCCTCCAAGTTGTGGGGACTGAAGCTTTCTTT. The encoded protein is CASSLQVVGTEAFF.

This clonotype has only a few counts. The rearrangement uses TRBV19 and TRBJ1-4, with D perhaps TRBD1 (5 bases). This CDR3 is built from 14 residues. The V gene's germline CDR1 is LNHDA and CDR2 SQIVND (reference sequence). With 7 bases removed from V and 3 bases from J, the gap between germline ends came to 12 bases. CDR3 sequence: CASTRQRANEKLFF. The CDR3 coding sequence is TGTGCCAGTACTAGACAGAGGGCTAATGAAAAACTGTTTTTT.

V and J are TRBV28 and TRBJ2-7; no definite D call. The germline V gene has CDR1 MDHEN and CDR2 SYDVKM. The V and J ends lost 6 bases and 0 bases respectively, with 6 bases between them. This CDR3 spans 12 amino acids. The CDR3, as DNA: TGTGCCAGCAGCTCCTACTCCTACGAGCAGTACGTC. It is translated as CASSSYSYEQYV.

The J gene is TRBJ2-5, the V gene TRBV7-2; 8 bases are a match to TRBD2. V gave up 5 bases and J gave up 1 base; unmatched junction bases: 3. The CDR3 is 14 amino acids. Germline assignment: CDR1 SGHTA and CDR2 FQGNSA. The CDR3 DNA reads as TGTGCCAGCAGCCTACTAGCGGTCCAAGAGACCCAGTACTTC. It is translated as CASSLLAVQETQYF.

This clonotype was picked up a small number of times. The chain has TRBV7-8 and TRBJ2-5, with D possibly called TRBD1 or TRBD2 (5 bases each). The CDR3 runs 14 residues. V shed 4 bases and J shed 1 base, with 10 bases lying between them. Germline V gene data show CDR1 as SGHVS and CDR2 as FQNEAQ. CDR3 bases: TGTGCCAGCAGCTGGGGGAGCCTCCAAGAGACCCAGTACTTC. It is translated as CASSWGSLQETQYF.

The chain combines TRBV10-3 with TRBJ1-6; D unclear. This CDR3 has 14 amino acids. Trimming cost V 6 bases and J 10 bases, with 16 bases left between them. Germline loops: CDR1 ENHRY, CDR2 SYGVKD. Written as DNA, the CDR3 is TGTGCCATCAGGGGGATCCTTGTGGGATCACCCCTCCACTTT. Amino acid sequence: CAIRGILVGSPLHF.